The 18 T cell receptor beta chains given below trace back to one sample, sequenced in a study of blood T cell repertoires in COVID-19. Libraries were prepared by immunoSEQ multiplex PCR; TCRdb keeps only in-frame clonotypes and omits some of them. The top ten clones hold 7% to 9% of a sample with 200,000 or so clones, around 81% of them seen once. The sequencing input was PBMCs or T cells enriched from blood (not recorded which). Receptor source: a man in his forties or fifties who had recovered from COVID-19.

The genes are TRBV7-9 and TRBJ1-5; 10 nucleotides match TRBD1. The CDR3 is 15 amino acids. V shed 1 base and J 5 bases; nucleotides not matched to a gene: 2. CDR1 SEHNR and CDR2 FQNEAQ come from the germline V gene (reference sequence). The CDR3 DNA follows: TGTGCCAGCAGCTTAGGACAGGGGGCCGATCAGCCCCAGCATTTT. This gives the protein CASSLGQGADQPQHF. Supplemented by reference TRBV7-9 and TRBJ1-5, the full variable domain reads DTGVSQNPRHKITKRGQNVTFRCDPISEHNRLYWYRQTLGQGPEFLTYFQNEAQLEKSRLLSDRFSAERPKGSFSTLEIQRTEQGDSAMYLCASSLGQGADQPQHFGDGTRLSIL.

This chain uses TRBV2 with TRBJ1-1, with D possibly being TRBD1 (6 bases). The CDR3 sequence is 13 residues long. The germline V gene has CDR1 SNHLY and CDR2 FYNNEI. Trimming took 6 bases from V and 2 from J, leaving 10 bases between them. The CDR3 DNA follows: TGTGCCAGCAGGGTGGGGGCTAACACTGAAGCTTTCTTT. Translating gives CASRVGANTEAFF.

The chain is built from TRBV3-1 (or the pseudogene TRBV3-2) and TRBJ1-2; no clear D. The CDR3 contains 12 residues. Germline V gene sequence: CDR1 LGHDT, CDR2 YNNKEL (reference sequence). Trimming cost V 1 base and J 14 bases, with 14 bases left between them. The CDR3: CASSQGGVFLTF. CDR3 DNA: TGTGCCAGCAGCCAAGGCGGCGTTTTCCTTACCTTC.

The chain couples TRBV5-1 to TRBJ1-3; 7 bases are shared with TRBD1. The CDR3 runs to 15 residues. J gave up 3 bases and V 3 bases, and 6 bases lay outside the gene matches. Germline V CDR1 and CDR2: SGHRS, YFSETQ. CDR3 in amino acids: CASSSGTDFGNTIYF. In DNA form, the CDR3 reads TGCGCCAGCAGCTCCGGGACAGACTTTGGAAACACCATATATTTT.

This clone turned up a few times. CDR3 sequence (DNA): TGTGCCACCGGGCTAGCGGGCGGGGAGCTGTTTTTT. Its protein is CATGLAGGELFF. V and J are TRBV24-1 and TRBJ2-2; 8 bases match TRBD2. The CDR3 consists of 12 residues. V shed 9 bases, J shed 7 bases, and the junction held 3 bases outside the gene matches. Germline lookup yields CDR1 KGHDR and CDR2 SFDVKD.

The chain is built from TRBV5-1 and TRBJ1-3; D remains ambiguous. Germline V gene data show CDR1 as SGHRS and CDR2 as YFSETQ. Trimming removed 0 bases at V and 0 bases at J, with 4 bases between. This CDR3 is 14 amino acids long. The CDR3 loop reads CASSLDGSGNTIYF. CDR3 DNA sequence: TGCGCCAGCAGCTTGGACGGCTCTGGAAACACCATATATTTT.

About this clone: Compared with germline, one end of the junction differs, possibly owing to a read error. This chain links TRBV2 with TRBJ2-5, with 9 bases lining up with TRBD1. The CDR3 is made up of 15 amino acids. CDR1 is SNHLY, CDR2 FYNNEI, per germline. CDR3 in amino acids: CASCEQGARQETQYF. The CDR3 DNA is TGTGCCAGCTGTGAACAGGGGGCCAGACAAGAGACCCAGTACTTC. Full variable domain (rest looked up from reference TRBV2 and TRBJ2-5): EPEVTQTPSHQVTQMGQEVILRCVPISNHLYFYWYRQILGQKVEFLVSFYNNEISEKSEIFDDQFSVERPDGSNFTLKIRSTKLEDSAMYFCASCEQGARQETQYFGPGTRLLVL.

Here the CDR3 reads CASKQGTGNTIYF. In DNA, the CDR3 is TGTGCCAGCAAACAGGGCACAGGAAACACCATATATTTT. The V gene is TRBV5-6, the J gene TRBJ1-3, with D perhaps matching TRBD1 (6 bases). V was clipped by 6 bases and J by 4 bases, with 11 bases between them. Germline V CDR1 and CDR2: SGHDT, YYEEEE. The CDR3 covers 13 residues.

The genes are TRBV5-1 and TRBJ2-7, with TRBD1 matching 8 bases. Germline CDR1 reads SGHRS; CDR2 reads YFSETQ. The CDR3 runs 14 residues. The V segment lost 2 bases and the J segment 5 bases; nucleotides outside the gene matches: 6. CDR3 nucleotide sequence: TGCGCCAGCAGCTTCCCCGACAGGGGTCACGAGCAGTACTTC. This sequence encodes CASSFPDRGHEQYF.

The chain couples TRBV15 to TRBJ2-7, with 9 nucleotides matching TRBD1. The CDR3 runs 16 residues. J was trimmed by 5 bases and V by 3 bases; bases with no gene match: 11. CDR1 is LNHNV, CDR2 YYDKDF, per germline (reference sequence). CDR3 nucleotides: TGTGCCACCAGCAGGCCCCGGACAGGGGCATGGGACGAGCAGTACTTC. Amino acid sequence: CATSRPRTGAWDEQYF.

This chain connects TRBV4-1 to TRBJ1-1; D ambiguous. Trimming took 0 bases from V and 1 from J, leaving 6 bases between them. In germline, CDR1 is MGHRA, CDR2 YSYEKL. CDR3 length equals 14 residues. The CDR3 protein is CASSQDQKNTEAFF. The CDR3 nucleotides are TGCGCCAGCAGCCAAGACCAGAAGAACACTGAAGCTTTCTTT.

This clone was seen only once. The chain carries TRBV18 and TRBJ1-2; 8 positions agree with TRBD1. J lost 4 bases, V lost 5 bases, and 9 bases had no gene match. This CDR3 contains 15 residues. Germline V gene lookup returns CDR1 KGHSH and CDR2 LQKENI. The CDR3 loop is CASSVYRQGTYGYTF. For the CDR3, the DNA is TGTGCCAGCTCAGTCTACCGACAGGGGACCTATGGCTACACCTTC.

This chain uses TRBV4-2 with TRBJ1-5; D might be TRBD1 (6 bases). V lost 0 bases and J lost 2, with 14 bases in between. Germline CDR1 LGHNA, CDR2 YNFKEQ. This CDR3 is built from 17 residues. The CDR3 nucleotides read TGTGCCAGCAGCCAAGATATTCGGGGGGCCGGCAATCAGCCCCAGCATTTT. Amino acid sequence: CASSQDIRGAGNQPQHF.

The V call is TRBV5-1, the J call TRBJ1-4, with 11 bases fitting TRBD1. Germline CDR1 is SGHRS and CDR2 is YFSETQ. V was clipped by 4 bases and J by 7 bases; unmatched bases: 9. This CDR3 region has 16 residues. CDR3 residues: CASSPGQGAGSEKLFF. The CDR3 DNA follows: TGCGCCAGCAGCCCTGGACAGGGGGCGGGTAGTGAAAAACTGTTTTTT.

The chain carries TRBV5-1 and TRBJ1-3; D is uncertain. With 0 bases removed from V and 2 bases from J, the gap between germline ends came to 12 bases. In germline, CDR1 is SGHRS, CDR2 YFSETQ. The CDR3 length is 16 residues. DNA of the CDR3: TGCGCCAGCAGCTTGGACCTTTCTACGACTGGAAACACCATATATTTT. It is translated as CASSLDLSTTGNTIYF. The whole variable domain, remainder taken from reference TRBV5-1 and TRBJ1-3, is KAGVTQTPRYLIKTRGQQVTLSCSPISGHRSVSWYQQTPGQGLQFLFEYFSETQRNKGNFPGRFSGRQFSNSRSEMNVSTLELGDSALYLCASSLDLSTTGNTIYFGEGSWLTVV.

The chain links TRBV12-3 or TRBV12-4 to TRBJ1-2, with D possibly TRBD1 on 5 matching bases. V was clipped by 2 bases and J by 7 bases, with 11 bases between them. The length of the CDR3 is 13 residues. The CDR3 nucleotides are TGTGCCAGCAGTTTAAGCAGGGAAAGTGGCTACACCTTC. Translation: CASSLSRESGYTF.

This chain joins TRBV7-3 and TRBJ1-5; D is ambiguous. The length of the CDR3 is 13 residues. Trimming took off 5 bases at V and 4 bases at J, with 9 bases between the two ends. The V gene's germline CDR1 is SGHTA and CDR2 FQGTGA. The CDR3 loop is CASSPLRNQPQHF. The CDR3 bases are TGTGCCAGCAGCCCCCTCAGGAATCAGCCCCAGCATTTT. Full variable domain (remainder filled in from reference TRBV7-3 and TRBJ1-5): GAGVSQTPSNKVTEKGKYVELRCDPISGHTALYWYRQSLGQGPEFLIYFQGTGAADDSGLPNDRFFAVRPEGSVSTLKIQRTERGDSAVYLCASSPLRNQPQHFGDGTRLSIL.

V is TRBV5-1 and J is TRBJ2-3; D gene uncertain. The germline V and J ends were trimmed by 5 bases and 4 bases, with 20 bases remaining between them. The germline gives CDR1 SGHRS, CDR2 YFSETQ. This CDR3 contains 16 residues. The CDR3 DNA reads as TGCGCCAGCAGTACCGGGTCCACAACGGATGCAGATACGCAGTATTTT. Translating it yields CASSTGSTTDADTQYF.